The entry below describes one T cell receptor beta chain. As yet, its antigen is unknown. This may stem from a read error, because a much larger clone lies one nucleotide away. This specimen comes from a study of tumor and adjacent non-tumor tissue in lung cancer. Study context: On average, productive TCRbeta reads reached about 4.17 million per sample. Overall study findings and caveats: In normal lung, the top 100 clones were significantly more dominant than in tumor. Shorter survival was associated with higher TCR diversity in tumors.

Three rounds of nested PCR, following a modified ARM-PCR protocol, produced the TCRbeta library. TCRdb fed the multiplex PCR reads into MiXCR, producing one record per CDR3 protein. The sample includes about 120,000 distinct CDR3 sequences, about 66% seen only once; the top ten take around 13%. The germline V gene has CDR1 SEHNR and CDR2 FQNEAQ (reference sequence). V was shortened by 10 bases and J by 2 bases, with 14 bases between the two germline ends. The CDR3 has 14 residues. RNA was extracted from bulk tissue without any cell sorting. The sequenced sample consisted of lung tumor tissue. The chain links TRBV7-9 to TRBJ2-2, with D possibly matching TRBD2 (6 bases). This clonotype was obtained from a man aged 25 to 40 with non-small cell lung cancer. As DNA, the CDR3 is TGTGCCACCAGGGCTAGCGTTAACACCGGGGAGCTGTTTTTT. This gives the protein CATRASVNTGELFF.